The next 12 T cell receptor beta chains were all read from a single sample in a study of vaccination effects on CD4 cells after COVID-19. Assay: immunoSEQ multiplex PCR; the TCRdb copy retains only in-frame clones and omits some. The profile shows nearly 50,000 clones, around 70% of them singletons. These TCRs' antigens remain unknown. Culture lasted around eleven days before CD4+ T cell isolation. PCR showed that the person got SARS-CoV-2 infection at some point between March and December 2020. Vaccine administered to participants consisted of two doses of either BNT162b2 or mRNA-1273. Specimen: CD4+ T cells from PBMCs cultured without peptide, collected after COVID-19 vaccination. These receptors were collected from a human donor who had a prior SARS-CoV-2 infection.

This clone has just one count. The chain joins TRBV18 to TRBJ2-1, with TRBD2 identical over 9 bases. The CDR3 consists of 16 residues. Looked up from germline, CDR1 is KGHSH and CDR2 is LQKENI. With V trimmed by 3 bases and J by 4 bases, 7 bases remained unmatched. The CDR3 here is CASSPAPSGTYNEQFF. CDR3 in DNA: TGTGCCAGCTCACCGGCTCCTAGCGGGACATACAATGAGCAGTTCTTC.

This clone has only a few counts. This chain uses TRBV20-1 with TRBJ2-5, with 8 bases matching TRBD1. Germline V lookup: CDR1 DFQATT, CDR2 SNEGSKA (reference sequence). The V gene end was trimmed by 3 bases and the J gene end by 5 bases; junction bases not matched to a gene: 8. CDR3 length: 14 amino acids. CDR3 nucleotides: TGCAGTGCTAGTGCCCCGACAGGGGTCGAGACCCAGTACTTC. Protein sequence: CSASAPTGVETQYF.

The chain links TRBV20-1 to TRBJ2-7, with D possibly being TRBD2 (5 bases). Trimming cost V 3 bases and J 4 bases, with 13 bases left between them. The CDR3 is 13 amino acids. From germline, CDR1 is DFQATT and CDR2 SNEGSKA (reference sequence). This chain's CDR3 is CSASSGKEYEQYF. The CDR3 coding sequence is TGCAGTGCTAGTTCCGGGAAAGAATACGAGCAGTACTTC.

The rearrangement uses TRBV19 and TRBJ2-7; the D is unclear. Germline CDR1 LNHDA, CDR2 SQIVND (reference sequence). The ends were cut back, 3 bases at V and 0 bases at J, with 6 bases in the middle. The CDR3 spans 13 residues. CDR3 sequence reads: CASSIKPSYEQYF. CDR3 coding DNA: TGTGCCAGTAGTATTAAGCCCTCCTACGAGCAGTACTTC.

The chain couples TRBV5-4 to TRBJ2-1, with D unresolved. V gave up 2 bases and J gave up 1 base, with 7 bases separating them. CDR3 length: 14 amino acids. Germline values: CDR1 SGHNT, CDR2 YYREEE (reference sequence). CDR3 nucleotide sequence: TGTGCCAGCAGCTTACCCGGGTCCTACAATGAGCAGTTCTTC. Translating gives CASSLPGSYNEQFF.

The chain is built from TRBV2 and TRBJ1-5; D is undetermined. Trimming removed 4 bases at V and 0 bases at J, with 10 bases between. CDR3 length equals 15 residues. In germline, CDR1 is SNHLY, CDR2 FYNNEI. CDR3 bases: TGTGCCAGCAGTGGACGGATTTATAGCAATCAGCCCCAGCATTTT. Protein: CASSGRIYSNQPQHF.

The chain joins TRBV7-9 to TRBJ1-1; 7 bases align to TRBD1. CDR1 is SEHNR and CDR2 is FQNEAQ in the germline V gene (reference sequence). The length of the CDR3 is 13 residues. V was clipped by 5 bases and J by 10 bases; unmatched bases: 10. CDR3 sequence: CASSLWEGAGAFF. CDR3 nucleotides: TGTGCCAGCAGCCTATGGGAGGGGGCAGGAGCTTTCTTT.

The J gene is TRBJ2-7, the V gene TRBV24-1; 13 bases fit TRBD2. With 2 bases clipped from V and 2 bases from J, the junction kept 2 bases outside the gene matches. This CDR3 spans 16 amino acids. Germline CDR1 reads KGHDR; CDR2 reads SFDVKD. The CDR3 sequence is CATSDSGTSGTYEQYF. CDR3 nucleotides: TGTGCCACCAGTGATTCCGGGACTAGCGGGACCTACGAGCAGTACTTC.

This sequence joins TRBV3-1 (or the pseudogene TRBV3-2) and TRBJ1-6; D gene ambiguous. Between the trimmed V and J ends, which lost 1 base and 9 bases, there was a span of 7 bases. Germline CDR1 LGHDT, CDR2 YNNKEL (reference sequence). The CDR3 has 13 amino acids. Written as DNA, the CDR3 is TGTGCCAGCAGCCAAGGAAGGATTTCACCCCTCCACTTT. Amino acid sequence: CASSQGRISPLHF.

The V and J genes are TRBV7-2 and TRBJ2-7, with 8 bases lining up with TRBD2. The CDR3 totals 14 residues. CDR1 is SGHTA and CDR2 is FQGNSA in the germline V gene. V was clipped by 3 bases and J by 2 bases; unmatched bases: 3. As DNA, the CDR3 is TGTGCCAGCAGCTTTTTAGCGGGGCCCTACGAGCAGTACTTC. Translated: CASSFLAGPYEQYF.

The rearrangement links TRBV6-2 or TRBV6-3 to TRBJ2-7; 10 bases fit TRBD2. The CDR3 is 16 residues long. Germline CDR1 MNHEY, CDR2 SVGEGT. V trimming: 1 base; J trimming: 5 bases; junction bases outside the gene matches: 8. Here the CDR3 reads CASSYYDFGLADEQYF. CDR3 in DNA: TGTGCCAGCAGTTACTACGACTTTGGACTAGCGGACGAGCAGTACTTC.

The CDR3 nucleotides are TGTGCCACCAGTTCTGTGACAGGGATCATCAGATGTACCCCTTTTTCCTACGAGCAGTACTTC. This sequence encodes CATSSVTGIIRCTPFSYEQYF. This chain connects TRBV24-1 to TRBJ2-7; 7 bases are shared with TRBD1. The J segment lost 1 base and the V segment lost 6 bases, leaving 26 bases of the junction unmatched. This CDR3 is built from 21 residues. Germline V CDR1 and CDR2: KGHDR, SFDVKD.